The clone carrying this T cell receptor beta chain came up a few times. Its antigen is as yet unknown. Unique molecular identifiers were carried by the TCR beta cDNA libraries. TCRdb fed the PCR reads into MiXCR, producing one record per CDR3 protein. The table records 500,000 to 600,000 distinct CDR3 sequences, around 44% of them present only once. Germline V lookup: CDR1 DFQATT, CDR2 SNEGSKA (reference sequence). Trimming cost V 3 bases and J 4 bases, with 10 bases left between them. There are 12 residues in the CDR3. This entry comes from a study of post-analysis software for immune sequencing data. At the level of the study: Included among the disease courses, which were recorded for the cohort, were relapsing-remitting, secondary progressive and progressive-relapsing multiple sclerosis.

Overall study findings and caveats: Controls had lower frequencies than patients of 4 or 5 TRBV segments, which included TRBV5-6, TRBV5-1 and TRBV20-1. There was significantly lower normalized Chao1 diversity in multiple sclerosis patients than in controls. Under the F measure, samples that were prepared in one batch clustered strongly together.

This chain connects TRBV20-1 to TRBJ2-7; no clear D. The specimen sequenced was blood. This TCR derives from a girl between 5 and 17 years old with multiple sclerosis. This chain's CDR3 is CSASPGVYEQYF. The CDR3 bases are TGCAGTGCTAGCCCTGGCGTTTACGAGCAGTACTTC.